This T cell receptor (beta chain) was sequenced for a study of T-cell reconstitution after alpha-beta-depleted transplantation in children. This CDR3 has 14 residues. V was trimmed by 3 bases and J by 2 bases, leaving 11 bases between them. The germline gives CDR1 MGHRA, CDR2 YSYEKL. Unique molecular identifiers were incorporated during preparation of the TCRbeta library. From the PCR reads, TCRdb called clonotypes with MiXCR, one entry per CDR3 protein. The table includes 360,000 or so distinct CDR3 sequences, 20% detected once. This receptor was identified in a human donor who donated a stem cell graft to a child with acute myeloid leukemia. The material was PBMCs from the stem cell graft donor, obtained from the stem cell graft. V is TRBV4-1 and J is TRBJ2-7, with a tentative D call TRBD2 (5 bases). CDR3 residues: CASSQADSTYEQYF. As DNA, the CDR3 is TGCGCCAGCAGCCAGGCGGACTCTACCTACGAGCAGTACTTC.